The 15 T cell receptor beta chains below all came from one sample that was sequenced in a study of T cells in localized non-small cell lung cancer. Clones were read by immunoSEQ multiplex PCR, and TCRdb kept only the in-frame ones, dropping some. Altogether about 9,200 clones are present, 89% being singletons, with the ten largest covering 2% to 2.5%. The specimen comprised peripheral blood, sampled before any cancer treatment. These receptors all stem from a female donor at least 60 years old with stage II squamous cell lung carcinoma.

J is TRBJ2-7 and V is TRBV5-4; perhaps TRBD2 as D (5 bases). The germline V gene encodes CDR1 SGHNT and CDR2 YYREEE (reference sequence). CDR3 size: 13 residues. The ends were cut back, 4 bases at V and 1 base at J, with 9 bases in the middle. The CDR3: CASSLRGSYEQYF. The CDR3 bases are TGTGCCAGCAGCCTTCGGGGATCCTACGAGCAGTACTTC.

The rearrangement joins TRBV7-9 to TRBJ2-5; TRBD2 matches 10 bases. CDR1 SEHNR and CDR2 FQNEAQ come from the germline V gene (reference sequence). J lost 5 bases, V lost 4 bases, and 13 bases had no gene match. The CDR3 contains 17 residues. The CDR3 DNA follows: TGTGCCAGCAGCTCCCCACTAGCGGGGCTCCTGGGGGAGACCCAGTACTTC. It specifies CASSSPLAGLLGETQYF.

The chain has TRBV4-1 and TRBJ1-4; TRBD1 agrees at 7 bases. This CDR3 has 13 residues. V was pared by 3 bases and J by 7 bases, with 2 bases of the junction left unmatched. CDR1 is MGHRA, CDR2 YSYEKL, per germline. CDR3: CASSQDRIEKLFF. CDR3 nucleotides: TGCGCCAGCAGCCAGGACAGGATTGAAAAACTGTTTTTT.

CDR3 nucleotides: TGTGCCAGCAGCTTAAGGAGGATAGGAGGGGCTAACTATGGCTACACCTTC. The encoded protein is CASSLRRIGGANYGYTF. The rearrangement links TRBV7-2 to TRBJ1-2, with D possibly matching TRBD1 (5 bases). This CDR3 is 17 amino acids long. Deletions cut 2 bases from V and 0 bases from J, with 16 bases between. Germline-derived CDR1 and CDR2 are SGHTA and FQGNSA.

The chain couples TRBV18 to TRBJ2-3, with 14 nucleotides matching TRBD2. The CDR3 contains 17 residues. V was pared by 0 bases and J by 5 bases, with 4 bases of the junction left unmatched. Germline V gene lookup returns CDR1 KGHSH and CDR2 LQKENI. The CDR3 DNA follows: TGTGCCAGCTCACCACCGGGACTAGCGGGAGATTTAGATACGCAGTATTTT. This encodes CASSPPGLAGDLDTQYF.

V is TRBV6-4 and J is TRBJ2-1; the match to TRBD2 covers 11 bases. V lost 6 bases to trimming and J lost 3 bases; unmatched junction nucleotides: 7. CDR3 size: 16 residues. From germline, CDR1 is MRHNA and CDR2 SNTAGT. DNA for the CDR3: TGTGCCAGCAGGGTACTAGCGGGGGTAAACTACAATGAGCAGTTCTTC. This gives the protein CASRVLAGVNYNEQFF.

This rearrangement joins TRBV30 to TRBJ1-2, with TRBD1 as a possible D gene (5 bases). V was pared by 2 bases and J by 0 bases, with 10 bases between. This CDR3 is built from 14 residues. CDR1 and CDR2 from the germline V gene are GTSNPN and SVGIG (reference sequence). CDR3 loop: CAWSLRDSNYGYTF. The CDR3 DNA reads TGTGCCTGGAGTCTGCGGGACTCTAACTATGGCTACACCTTC.

The CDR3 loop is CASSETPYNEQFF. CDR3 coding DNA: TGTGCCAGCAGTGAAACCCCCTACAATGAGCAGTTCTTC. This chain links TRBV2 with TRBJ2-1, with D hard to call. Deletions cut 2 bases from V and 2 bases from J, with 4 bases between. The CDR3 runs 13 residues. Per the germline V gene, CDR1 is SNHLY and CDR2 is FYNNEI. Together with reference TRBV2 and TRBJ2-1, the CDR3 gives the full variable domain: EPEVTQTPSHQVTQMGQEVILRCVPISNHLYFYWYRQILGQKVEFLVSFYNNEISEKSEIFDDQFSVERPDGSNFTLKIRSTKLEDSAMYFCASSETPYNEQFFGPGTRLTVL.

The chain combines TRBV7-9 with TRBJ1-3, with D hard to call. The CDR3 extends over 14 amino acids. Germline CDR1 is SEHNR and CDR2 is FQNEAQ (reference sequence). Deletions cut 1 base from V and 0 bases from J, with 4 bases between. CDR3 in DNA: TGTGCCAGCAGCTTAGTCAGCTCTGGAAACACCATATATTTT. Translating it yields CASSLVSSGNTIYF.

DNA of the CDR3: TGTGCCAGCAGTAATGGGGCGTCTACCAGTGAGCAGTTCTTC. Protein product: CASSNGASTSEQFF. V is TRBV25-1 and J is TRBJ2-1, with a tentative D call TRBD1 (5 bases). CDR1 is MGHDK and CDR2 is SYGVNS in the germline V gene. The CDR3 consists of 14 residues. Trimming shortened V by 5 bases and J by 9 bases, and 17 bases separated the two germline ends.

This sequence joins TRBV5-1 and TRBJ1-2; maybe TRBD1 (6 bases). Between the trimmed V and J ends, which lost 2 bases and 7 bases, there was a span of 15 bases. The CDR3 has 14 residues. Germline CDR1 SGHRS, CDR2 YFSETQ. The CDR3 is CASSLMGARSGYTF. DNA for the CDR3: TGCGCCAGCAGCTTAATGGGGGCGCGTTCTGGCTACACCTTC.

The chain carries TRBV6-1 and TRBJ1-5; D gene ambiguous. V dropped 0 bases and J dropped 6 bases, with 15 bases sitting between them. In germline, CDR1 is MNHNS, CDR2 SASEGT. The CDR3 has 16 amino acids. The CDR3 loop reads CASSEARTDIGQPQHF. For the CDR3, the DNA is TGTGCCAGCAGTGAAGCGAGGACGGATATTGGTCAGCCCCAGCATTTT.

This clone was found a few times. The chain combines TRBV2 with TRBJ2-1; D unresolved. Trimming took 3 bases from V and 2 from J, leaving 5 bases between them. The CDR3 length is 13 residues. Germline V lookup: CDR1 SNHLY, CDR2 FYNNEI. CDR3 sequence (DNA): TGTGCCAGCAGTGATGCGACCTACAATGAGCAGTTCTTC. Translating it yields CASSDATYNEQFF.

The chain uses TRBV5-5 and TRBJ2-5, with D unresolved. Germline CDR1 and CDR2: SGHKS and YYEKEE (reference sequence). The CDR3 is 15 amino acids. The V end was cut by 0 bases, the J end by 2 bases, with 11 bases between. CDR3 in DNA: TGTGCCAGCAGCTTGGCCCCGTCGAGACAAGAGACCCAGTACTTC. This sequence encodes CASSLAPSRQETQYF.

CDR3 protein: CASGLAGGLYEQYV. The CDR3 nucleotides read TGTGCCAGCGGACTAGCGGGGGGCCTCTACGAGCAGTACGTC. The chain has TRBV6-1 and TRBJ2-7; TRBD2 matches at 14 bases. J was trimmed by 3 bases and V by 8 bases; bases with no gene match: 3. The CDR3 is 14 amino acids. CDR1 and CDR2 (germline): MNHNS, SASEGT.